The 32 T cell receptor beta chains presented below share a single source sample, sequenced in a study of T cell clonality in common variable immunodeficiency. Findings of the study overall: Reportedly, TCR beta sequences from common variable immunodeficiency showed fewer deletions and N-nucleotide insertions.

Profiled with immunoSEQ multiplex PCR; TCRdb holds only in-frame clones, not every one. Singletons are absent from the sample, which has about 23,000 clones. Antigens of these TCRs are unknown. The sequenced sample was peripheral blood mononuclear cells. The receptors were gathered from a human donor with common variable immunodeficiency.

In this sample, this clone turned up a few times. The read is 3 residues too short to cover the CDR3 end, so that end is filled in from the germline J gene. The gene calls are TRBV30 and TRBJ1-6, with 8 bases aligning to TRBD1. Germline assignment: CDR1 GTSNPN and CDR2 SVGIG (reference sequence). The junction had 10 bases not matched to a gene; V was cut back by 7 bases and J by 5 bases. This CDR3 is 15 amino acids long. The CDR3 loop is CALKARTGNNSPLHF. CDR3 DNA (partial): TGTGCCTTGAAAGCCCGGACAGGGAATAATTCACCC.

In its sample, this clone was seen a few times. The read stops 3 residues short of the end of the CDR3; the missing end is completed from the germline J gene. The chain employs TRBV10-2 and TRBJ2-1; TRBD2 matches at 8 bases. V dropped 10 bases and J dropped 4; count of bases not matched to a gene: 6. Germline lookup yields CDR1 WSHSY and CDR2 SAAADI. This CDR3 is built from 13 residues. The CDR3 protein is CAMSPGGYNEQFF. CDR3 DNA (partial): TGCGCCATGTCCCCGGGGGGGTACAATGAG.

This clone has a handful of counts. The DNA ends 3 residues before the CDR3 does, and the rest of the CDR3 is filled in from the germline J gene. The chain recombines TRBV6-4 with TRBJ2-3; 7 bases map to TRBD2. J gave up 0 bases and V 11 bases, and 8 bases lay outside the gene matches. The germline V gene encodes CDR1 MRHNA and CDR2 SNTAGT. CDR3 size: 14 residues. The CDR3 region is CASSLGGSTDTQYF. Incomplete CDR3 DNA: TGTGCCTCATCGCTGGGGGGGAGCACAGATACG.

This clone has a count of ten or more. The read comes to an end 3 residues before the CDR3 does, leaving the germline J gene to fill in the end. This chain joins TRBV19 and TRBJ2-7; TRBD1 might be the D (5 bases). The CDR3 has 13 amino acids. With 5 bases removed from V and 3 bases from J, the gap between germline ends came to 11 bases. Per germline, CDR1 LNHDA and CDR2 SQIVND (reference sequence). Incomplete CDR3 DNA: TGTGCCAGTAGTCTAACCACAGGCTACGAG. Its translation is CASSLTTGYE. The whole CDR3 protein is CASSLTTGYEQYF. The complete variable domain, with remaining parts taken from reference TRBV19 and TRBJ2-7, reads DGGITQSPKYLFRKEGQNVTLSCEQNLNHDAMYWYRQDPGQGLRLIYYSQIVNDFQKGDIAEGYSVSREKKESFPLTVTSAQKNPTAFYLCASSLTTGYEQYFGPGTRLTVT.

This clone occurred many times. The read stops 3 residues short of the end of the CDR3; the missing end is completed from the germline J gene. The V and J genes are TRBV6-2 or TRBV6-3 and TRBJ2-6, with 7 bases fitting TRBD1. The CDR3 covers 15 residues. The junction had 6 bases not matched to a gene; V was cut back by 10 bases and J by 0 bases. CDR1 MNHEY and CDR2 SVGEGT come from the germline V gene. Partial CDR3 DNA: TGTGCCACCGAGACAGGGACCTCTGGGGCCAACGTC. Translation gives CATETGTSGANV. The whole CDR3 protein reads CATETGTSGANVLTF.

Regarding this clone: The read stops 3 residues short of the end of the CDR3; the missing end is completed from the germline J gene. The chain uses TRBV5-1 and TRBJ2-7, with 7 bases that match TRBD1. The germline V gene encodes CDR1 SGHRS and CDR2 YFSETQ. The V segment lost 4 bases and the J segment 3 bases; nucleotides outside the gene matches: 7. The CDR3 totals 14 residues. Incomplete CDR3 DNA: TGCGCCAGCAGCCCCTCGGGACAGCACTACGAG. As protein: CASSPSGQHYE. The full CDR3 protein is CASSPSGQHYEQYF. The full variable domain, in which reference TRBV5-1 and TRBJ2-7 provide the parts outside the CDR3, is KAGVTQTPRYLIKTRGQQVTLSCSPISGHRSVSWYQQTPGQGLQFLFEYFSETQRNKGNFPGRFSGRQFSNSRSEMNVSTLELGDSALYLCASSPSGQHYEQYFGPGTRLTVT.

The DNA read from the CDR3 is TGCAGCGTTGAACTAGTATCGGACAGGGTCTATGGC. Residues: CSVELVSDRVYG. The complete CDR3 reads CSVELVSDRVYGYTF. This rearrangement joins TRBV29-1 to TRBJ1-2; 8 nucleotides align to TRBD1. The read comes to an end 3 residues before the CDR3 does, leaving the germline J gene to fill in the end. This CDR3 region has 15 residues. Germline V lookup: CDR1 SQVTM, CDR2 ANQGSEA. With 2 bases clipped from V and 4 bases from J, the junction kept 9 bases outside the gene matches.

By share, this clone counts as medium-sized. The sequenced fragment ends 3 residues before the CDR3 boundary, so the rest is inferred from the germline J gene. The rearrangement links TRBV20-1 to TRBJ2-1; 7 bases line up with TRBD2. Germline V gives CDR1 DFQATT, CDR2 SNEGSKA (reference sequence). The J segment lost 3 bases and the V segment lost 5 bases, leaving 10 bases of the junction unmatched. The CDR3 runs 15 residues. CDR3 bases read: TGCAGTGCTTTCCGACTAGCTTCCTTCTACAATGAG. Its protein is CSAFRLASFYNE. The entire CDR3 protein reads CSAFRLASFYNEQFF.

About this clone: The read ends 3 residues shy of where the CDR3 ends; the end is completed using the germline J gene. V and J are TRBV13 and TRBJ2-3; a weak D match, TRBD2 (5 bases). Germline CDR1 is PRHDT and CDR2 is FYEKMQ (reference sequence). The CDR3 extends over 15 amino acids. V was trimmed by 1 base and J by 1 base, leaving 9 bases between them. The CDR3 reads CASSLDEGRTDTQYF. The covered CDR3 bases are TGTGCCAGCAGCTTAGATGAGGGCCGCACAGATACG. Full variable domain (rest looked up from reference TRBV13 and TRBJ2-3): AAGVIQSPRHLIKEKRETATLKCYPIPRHDTVYWYQQGPGQDPQFLISFYEKMQSDKGSIPDRFSAQQFSDYHSELNMSSLELGDSALYFCASSLDEGRTDTQYFGPGTRLTVL.

Regarding this clone: The read gets to within 3 residues of the CDR3 end, and the germline J gene fills in the rest. This chain joins TRBV7-8 and TRBJ2-7; D is perhaps TRBD2 (6 bases). This CDR3 contains 14 residues. From germline, CDR1 is SGHVS and CDR2 FQNEAQ. Trimming removed 5 bases at V and 3 bases at J, with 14 bases between. The CDR3 loop reads CASSPPEAGYEQYF. The CDR3 DNA, read in part, is TGTGCCAGCAGCCCCCCTGAAGCGGGCTACGAG.

This clone was detected ten times or more. The read ends 3 residues early relative to the CDR3; the germline J gene fills the gap. V gene TRBV19 combines with J gene TRBJ2-1, with 7 bases that match TRBD2. Trimming removed 5 bases from V and 6 bases from J; junction bases left unmatched: 13. The CDR3 runs to 16 residues. Per germline, CDR1 LNHDA and CDR2 SQIVND (reference sequence). Partial CDR3 DNA: TGTGCCAGTAGTCCCAATAGGGGAGGGCCGGGCAATGAG. It encodes CASSPNRGGPGNE. The entire CDR3 is CASSPNRGGPGNEQFF.

This clone has a count of ten or more. From the germline J gene comes the end of the CDR3, since the read stops 3 residues before it. This chain links TRBV30 with TRBJ1-1; D remains unclear. This CDR3 spans 12 amino acids. V lost 0 bases and J lost 6, with 8 bases in between. Germline CDR1 and CDR2: GTSNPN and SVGIG (reference sequence). CDR3 bases read: TGTGCCTGGAGTGTAACAGCCCCTGAA. Translating gives CAWSVTAPE. The complete CDR3 sequence is CAWSVTAPEAFF.

This clone was counted ten times or more. The part of the CDR3 DNA that was read is TGTGCCAGCAGTTTCGGACACCCAACTAATGAAAAA. Translated, it gives CASSFGHPTNEK. The full CDR3 protein reads CASSFGHPTNEKLFF. The chain links TRBV28 to TRBJ1-4; D possibly corresponds to TRBD1 (5 bases). From the germline J gene comes the end of the CDR3, since the read stops 3 residues before it. The CDR3 length is 15 residues. V was pared by 3 bases and J by 0 bases, with 8 bases between. Germline CDR1 MDHEN, CDR2 SYDVKM.

This clone occurred many times. The CDR3 end is not reached by the read, which stops 3 residues before it; the germline J gene fills it in. This sequence joins TRBV14 and TRBJ1-3; D unresolved. The V end was cut by 4 bases, the J end by 0 bases, with 13 bases between. This CDR3 is built from 16 residues. CDR1 is SGHDN and CDR2 is FVKESK in the germline V gene. This CDR3 reads CASSPVTPFSGNTIYF. Partial CDR3 DNA: TGTGCCAGCAGCCCAGTAACACCCTTCTCTGGAAACACC. Full variable domain (remainder filled in from reference TRBV14 and TRBJ1-3): EAGVTQFPSHSVIEKGQTVTLRCDPISGHDNLYWYRRVMGKEIKFLLHFVKESKQDESGMPNNRFLAERTGGTYSTLKVQPAELEDSGVYFCASSPVTPFSGNTIYFGEGSWLTVV.

This clone was observed at least ten times. The read falls 3 residues short of the CDR3 end, and the missing part is taken from the germline J gene. V and J are TRBV10-1 and TRBJ1-6; TRBD1 matches at 7 bases. Germline V CDR1 and CDR2: WNHNN, SYGVQD (reference sequence). CDR3 length: 14 amino acids. J gave up 7 bases and V 4 bases, and 4 bases lay outside the gene matches. The DNA read from the CDR3 is TGCGCCAGCAGTGCCTCAGGGGGGAATTCACCC. Translation gives CASSASGGNSP. The complete CDR3 protein is CASSASGGNSPLHF.

This clone was counted a few times. The CDR3 end falls 3 residues outside the read, so it is completed with the germline J gene. The V gene is TRBV18, the J gene TRBJ1-1; 12 nucleotides line up with TRBD1. V lost 3 bases, J lost 5 bases, and 16 bases stayed unmatched. CDR3 length equals 19 residues. The germline gives CDR1 KGHSH, CDR2 LQKENI. CDR3 bases read: TGTGCCAGCTCACCGATTTCCGGGACAGGGGGCGCGGGTAGAACTGAA. This codes for CASSPISGTGGAGRTE. The complete CDR3 protein is CASSPISGTGGAGRTEAFF.

This clone was seen more than once but under ten times. Since a much larger clone is just one base distant, this may be a read error. Coverage ceases 3 residues before the CDR3 finishes, and the germline J gene fills in the end. This sample includes further DNA sequences coding for the same CDR3. The rearrangement joins TRBV18 to TRBJ2-1, with 7 bases identical to TRBD2. CDR1 and CDR2 from the germline V gene are KGHSH and LQKENI. This CDR3 is 17 amino acids long. The ends lost 5 bases at V and 3 bases at J; junction bases unmatched: 13. CDR3 DNA (partial): TGTGCCAGCTCAACTAAGCCCCCCCGGGACTACTACAATGAG. It codes for CASSTKPPRDYYNE. The whole CDR3 region reads CASSTKPPRDYYNEQFF. The full variable domain, rest sourced from reference TRBV18 and TRBJ2-1, is NAGVMQNPRHLVRRRGQEARLRCSPMKGHSHVYWYRQLPEEGLKFMVYLQKENIIDESGMPKERFSAEFPKEGPSILRIQQVVRGDSAAYFCASSTKPPRDYYNEQFFGPGTRLTVL.

CDR3 bases read: TGTGCCTGGAGTCTTAGCGGGGGGCCCCACGAG. It codes for CAWSLSGGPHE. The whole CDR3 reads CAWSLSGGPHEQYF. The rearrangement uses TRBV30 and TRBJ2-7; 10 bases are a match to TRBD2. The read ends 3 residues shy of where the CDR3 ends; the end is completed using the germline J gene. Per germline, CDR1 GTSNPN and CDR2 SVGIG (reference sequence). This CDR3 contains 14 residues. V trimming: 2 bases; J trimming: 5 bases; junction bases outside the gene matches: 6.

Of note for this clone: The CDR3 goes on 3 residues after the read ends, and that part is filled in from the germline J gene. J is TRBJ2-1 and V is TRBV19; TRBD2 agrees at 14 bases. CDR1 and CDR2 from the germline V gene are LNHDA and SQIVND (reference sequence). The CDR3 length is 16 residues. The ends lost 7 bases at V and 1 base at J; junction bases unmatched: 3. The CDR3 sequence: CASNRLAGGSYNEQFF. The sequenced CDR3 bases are TGTGCCAGTAACCGACTAGCGGGGGGGTCCTACAATGAG.

This clone has a count of ten or more. The CDR3 end lies 3 residues beyond the end of the read and is filled in from the germline J gene. V gene TRBV29-1 combines with J gene TRBJ2-5; D possibly corresponds to TRBD1 (6 bases). The CDR3 totals 17 residues. Per germline, CDR1 SQVTM and CDR2 ANQGSEA. The V end lost 0 bases, the J end lost 0 bases, and 17 bases lay between the germline ends. The CDR3 bases that were read are TGCAGCGTTGAAGATGGAACAACGGGACATTACCAAGAGACC. Protein: CSVEDGTTGHYQET. The CDR3, in full, reads CSVEDGTTGHYQETQYF.

This clone was seen a handful of times. Sequencing ends 3 residues short of the CDR3 end; the germline J gene provides the rest. V is TRBV30 and J is TRBJ1-4; D gene ambiguous. Germline V gene lookup returns CDR1 GTSNPN and CDR2 SVGIG (reference sequence). V shed 2 bases and J shed 7 bases, with 14 bases lying between them. The CDR3 is 14 amino acids. CDR3 in amino acids: CAWSFRGGSEKLFF. The covered CDR3 bases are TGTGCCTGGAGTTTTCGGGGTGGTAGTGAAAAA.

This clone was counted only a few times. The read ends 3 residues early relative to the CDR3; the germline J gene fills the gap. The chain joins TRBV7-3 to TRBJ1-3, with D perhaps TRBD1 (6 bases). V lost 5 bases to trimming and J lost 0 bases, with 11 bases between them. The CDR3 contains 15 residues. In germline, CDR1 is SGHTA, CDR2 FQGTGA. The CDR3 is CASSPRGSSGNTIYF. The DNA read from the CDR3 is TGTGCCAGCAGCCCGAGGGGGAGCTCTGGAAACACC.

This clone was counted many times. The CDR3 extends 3 residues past the end of the read, so its final part is completed from the germline J gene. This chain connects TRBV29-1 to TRBJ2-7; 7 bases map to TRBD2. The CDR3 is 13 amino acids. J lost 3 bases, V lost 4 bases, and 6 bases had no gene match. Germline V gene data show CDR1 as SQVTM and CDR2 as ANQGSEA. CDR3 region: CSVAQGGIYEQYF. The sequenced CDR3 bases are TGCAGCGTTGCTCAGGGAGGGATCTACGAG.

This clone turned up a few times. The read stops 3 residues short of the end of the CDR3; the missing end is completed from the germline J gene. The rearrangement links TRBV30 to TRBJ1-3; possible D gene TRBD1, 6 bases. The V gene's germline CDR1 is GTSNPN and CDR2 SVGIG (reference sequence). CDR3 length equals 14 residues. The V end lost 1 base, the J end lost 1 base, and 8 bases lay between the germline ends. The chain's CDR3 is CAWSGRGSGNTIYF. The part of the CDR3 DNA that was read is TGTGCCTGGAGTGGGAGGGGGTCTGGAAACACC.

This clone was seen only a few times. Sequencing ends 3 residues short of the CDR3 end; the germline J gene provides the rest. The V call is TRBV19, the J call TRBJ1-1, with D possibly being TRBD1 (5 bases). The V gene lost 3 bases and the J gene lost 6 bases, with 14 bases spanning the gap. The CDR3 length is 14 residues. The germline gives CDR1 LNHDA, CDR2 SQIVND (reference sequence). This chain's CDR3 is CASSIPSGGAEAFF. The covered CDR3 bases are TGTGCCAGTAGTATCCCCTCAGGAGGGGCTGAA.

Comment on this clone: The read is 3 residues too short to cover the CDR3 end, so that end is filled in from the germline J gene. The V and J genes are TRBV29-1 and TRBJ2-3; perhaps TRBD2 as D (6 bases). With 7 bases removed from V and 7 bases from J, the gap between germline ends came to 12 bases. Germline loops: CDR1 SQVTM, CDR2 ANQGSEA. The CDR3 extends over 11 amino acids. Incomplete CDR3 DNA: TGCAGCGGGGGGACTTCAAATACG. It yields the protein CSGGTSNT. The entire CDR3 protein reads CSGGTSNTQYF.

Points on this clone: The missing CDR3 end, 3 residues past where the read stops, is filled in from the germline J gene. The chain recombines TRBV7-2 with TRBJ2-3, with a possible D match to TRBD1 (5 bases). Germline assignment: CDR1 SGHTA and CDR2 FQGNSA. Trimming pared 3 bases from V and 0 bases from J, leaving 10 bases between. This CDR3 has 15 residues. Incomplete CDR3 DNA: TGTGCCAGCAGCTTTCAGGGCAAAAGCACAGATACG. Its translation: CASSFQGKSTDT. The whole CDR3 protein is CASSFQGKSTDTQYF.

The covered CDR3 bases are TGTGCCAGCATCCTAGGGGGCCACTCCTACAATGAG. Its translation is CASILGGHSYNE. The whole CDR3 protein is CASILGGHSYNEQFF. The chain has TRBV2 and TRBJ2-1; TRBD1 agrees at 7 bases. The read terminates 3 residues before the CDR3 end, so the remaining end is supplied by the germline J gene. Unmatched junction bases numbered 6, after V lost 7 bases and J lost 0 bases. Germline V gene lookup returns CDR1 SNHLY and CDR2 FYNNEI. This CDR3 has 15 amino acids. The entire variable domain, with the rest obtained from reference TRBV2 and TRBJ2-1, is as follows: EPEVTQTPSHQVTQMGQEVILRCVPISNHLYFYWYRQILGQKVEFLVSFYNNEISEKSEIFDDQFSVERPDGSNFTLKIRSTKLEDSAMYFCASILGGHSYNEQFFGPGTRLTVL.

The sample holds a few counts of this clone. Sequencing ends 3 residues short of the CDR3 end; the germline J gene provides the rest. This same CDR3 is encoded by further DNA sequences in the sample. This chain connects TRBV7-2 to TRBJ2-7; D may be TRBD1 (5 bases). Between the trimmed V and J ends, which lost 4 bases and 0 bases, there was a span of 13 bases. This CDR3 is 15 amino acids long. Germline lookup yields CDR1 SGHTA and CDR2 FQGNSA. CDR3 region: CASSSRGWSSYEQYF. The DNA read from the CDR3 is TGTGCCAGCAGCTCTAGGGGATGGAGCTCCTACGAG.

A note on this clone: The read is 3 residues too short to cover the CDR3 end, so that end is filled in from the germline J gene. V usage is TRBV5-6 and J usage is TRBJ2-7, with D unclear. The CDR3 contains 13 residues. V lost 4 bases and J lost 6, with 14 bases in between. Germline assignment: CDR1 SGHDT and CDR2 YYEEEE. The CDR3 DNA, read in part, is TGTGCCAGCAGCCCCGTCAGCGAAAGCGAG. Translated: CASSPVSESE. The whole CDR3 reads CASSPVSESEQYF.

This clone showed up many times. The CDR3 extends 3 residues past the end of the read, so its final part is completed from the germline J gene. This chain connects TRBV9 to TRBJ1-5, with D possibly matching TRBD1 (5 bases). The CDR3 covers 13 residues. Germline-derived CDR1 and CDR2 are SGDLS and YYNGEE. The V gene lost 7 bases and the J gene lost 7 bases, with 15 bases spanning the gap. The CDR3 bases that were read are TGTGCCAGCGGCTTAACGGGGGACCAGCCC. Translating gives CASGLTGDQP. The full CDR3 sequence reads CASGLTGDQPQHF.

This clone was recorded at least ten times. The read ends 3 residues early relative to the CDR3; the germline J gene fills the gap. This chain uses TRBV19 with TRBJ2-2; TRBD2 is a possible D gene (5 bases). Trimming took off 3 bases at V and 4 bases at J, with 12 bases between the two ends. The CDR3 is made up of 15 amino acids. The germline gives CDR1 LNHDA, CDR2 SQIVND (reference sequence). CDR3 DNA (partial): TGTGCCAGTAGTATTGAGGGCTTTACCACCGGGGAG. Its translation is CASSIEGFTTGE. The whole CDR3 reads CASSIEGFTTGELFF.